These 25 T cell receptor beta chains share one sample of origin, sequenced in a study of CXCR3-negative and CXCR3-positive naive CD8 T cells. The study made its TRB cDNA libraries by 5' RACE, adding UMI labels. TCRdb reanalyzed the 5' RACE reads and collapses them to one entry per CDR3 protein, without DNA. The sample totals fewer than 90,000 distinct CDR3 sequences; its top ten clones hold about 1.4%. The sequenced sample consisted of naive CXCR3- CD8+ T cells from blood. Subset defined: CD45RO-CCR7+CD27+CD95- naive CD8+ T cells lacking CXCR3 (TNR3-). These receptors came from a human donor in good health. Some clones in this sample may be carry-over from other donors' samples.

The chain carries TRBV28 and TRBJ2-5; with no DNA, the TCRdb D assignment of TRBD2 cannot be verified. The CDR3 has 15 amino acids. Germline loops: CDR1 MDHEN, CDR2 SYDVKM. The CDR3 here is CASSLTSGMQETQYF.

The chain joins TRBV7-8 to TRBJ2-7; checking the TCRdb D call of TRBD2 is not possible without DNA. Germline CDR1 is SGHVS and CDR2 is FQNEAQ. The CDR3 extends over 13 amino acids. CDR3 in amino acids: CASRGGSSYEQYF.

This chain uses TRBV29-1 with TRBJ2-3; there is no DNA to check the TCRdb D call of TRBD1. The CDR3 is made up of 13 amino acids. Germline assignment: CDR1 SQVTM and CDR2 ANQGSEA. CDR3 sequence reads: CSVHGTRTDTQYF.

The V call is TRBV13, the J call TRBJ2-1; TCRdb designates TRBD1, a call that cannot be tested without DNA. In germline, CDR1 is PRHDT, CDR2 FYEKMQ (reference sequence). CDR3 length: 12 residues. CDR3 in amino acids: CASSLQGQGAIF. The entire variable domain, with the rest obtained from reference TRBV13 and TRBJ2-1, is as follows: AAGVIQSPRHLIKEKRETATLKCYPIPRHDTVYWYQQGPGQDPQFLISFYEKMQSDKGSIPDRFSAQQFSDYHSELNMSSLELGDSALYFCASSLQGQGAIFGPGTRLTVL.

CDR3 in amino acids: CASSPQGVEKLFF. V gene TRBV12-3 or TRBV12-4 combines with J gene TRBJ1-4; the D call of TRBD1 rests on TCRdb alone, since no DNA is present to check it. The CDR3 totals 13 residues.

This rearrangement joins TRBV29-1 to TRBJ2-4; TCRdb's D call, TRBD1, is unchecked because there is no DNA. The CDR3 covers 15 residues. Germline loops: CDR1 SQVTM, CDR2 ANQGSEA. CDR3 region: CSVEDWDSAKNIQYF.

The chain links TRBV28 to TRBJ2-2; TCRdb returns TRBD1, unconfirmable since there is no DNA. Germline CDR1 reads MDHEN; CDR2 reads SYDVKM. The CDR3 runs 15 residues. The CDR3 spells CASSSGTGTFGELFF.

The chain joins TRBV9 to TRBJ1-1; as DNA is missing, the TRBD1 call by TCRdb cannot be tested. Germline V CDR1 and CDR2: SGDLS, YYNGEE. This CDR3 is 18 amino acids long. CDR3 residues: CASSVGTGGVPRYTEAFF.

The V gene is TRBV7-9, the J gene TRBJ1-3. In germline, CDR1 is SEHNR, CDR2 FQNEAQ (reference sequence). The length of the CDR3 is 14 residues. This chain's CDR3 is CASSFPGRGNTIYF.

The rearrangement uses TRBV10-3 and TRBJ2-3; no DNA is available, so the TRBD2 call from TCRdb remains unchecked. The CDR3 runs 16 residues. The germline CDR1 and CDR2 sequences are ENHRY and SYGVKD. The chain's CDR3 is CAITDTLADSTDTQYF.

The V gene is TRBV15, the J gene TRBJ1-5; TCRdb selects TRBD1, and the lack of DNA leaves this call unchecked. The CDR3 is made up of 15 amino acids. Germline lookup yields CDR1 LNHNV and CDR2 YYDKDF (reference sequence). Here the CDR3 reads CATSRAGVLNQPQHF.

The V and J genes are TRBV7-2 and TRBJ2-7; TCRdb gives TRBD2 as the D gene, but with no DNA this cannot be confirmed. Germline V gene data show CDR1 as SGHTA and CDR2 as FQGNSA. This CDR3 is built from 16 residues. The CDR3 spells CASSPGLAGGSYEQYF.

The CDR3 loop is CSAVGAGVSIKSTEAFF. V gene TRBV20-1 combines with J gene TRBJ1-1; TCRdb's D gene call, TRBD1, goes unchecked for lack of DNA. CDR3 length: 17 amino acids. The V gene's germline CDR1 is DFQATT and CDR2 SNEGSKA (reference sequence).

The chain joins TRBV7-3 to TRBJ2-7. The germline CDR1 and CDR2 sequences are SGHTA and FQGTGA. This CDR3 has 14 amino acids. The CDR3 sequence: CASSVSGYSYEQYF. The full variable domain, with the rest looked up from reference TRBV7-3 and TRBJ2-7, is GAGVSQTPSNKVTEKGKYVELRCDPISGHTALYWYRQSLGQGPEFLIYFQGTGAADDSGLPNDRFFAVRPEGSVSTLKIQRTERGDSAVYLCASSVSGYSYEQYFGPGTRLTVT.

This chain links TRBV4-3 with TRBJ2-4. Germline CDR1 is LGHNA and CDR2 is YSLEER. The CDR3 has 16 amino acids. This CDR3 is CASSHDSGLAKNIQYF.

The V gene is TRBV29-1, the J gene TRBJ1-1; the TCRdb D gene call, TRBD1, has no DNA to confirm it. Germline-derived CDR1 and CDR2 are SQVTM and ANQGSEA. The CDR3 covers 14 residues. The CDR3 spells CSVVGSRRDPEAFF. The whole variable domain, remainder taken from reference TRBV29-1 and TRBJ1-1, is SAVISQKPSRDICQRGTSLTIQCQVDSQVTMMFWYRQQPGQSLTLIATANQGSEATYESGFVIDKFPISRPNLTFSTLTVSNMSPEDSSIYLCSVVGSRRDPEAFFGQGTRLTVV.

The chain employs TRBV19 and TRBJ2-1; without DNA, the TCRdb call of TRBD1 cannot be checked. The CDR3 length is 13 residues. CDR1 and CDR2 (germline): LNHDA, SQIVND (reference sequence). The CDR3 loop reads CASSINDRGIRFF.

The J gene is TRBJ2-1, the V gene TRBV29-1; TCRdb outputs TRBD1, but without DNA this stays unchecked. Germline CDR1 SQVTM, CDR2 ANQGSEA. The CDR3 sequence is 20 residues long. CDR3 amino acids: CSVEDGQGSIRVYDYNEQFF.

The J gene is TRBJ1-5, the V gene TRBV19; TCRdb picks TRBD1, but there is no DNA to check that call. Germline V gene data show CDR1 as LNHDA and CDR2 as SQIVND (reference sequence). The CDR3 loop spans 12 amino acids. The CDR3 here is CASRQGGQPQHF.

The CDR3 is CASSFGTGSYEQYF. The rearrangement links TRBV12-3 or TRBV12-4 to TRBJ2-7; the D gene TCRdb calls, TRBD1, cannot be checked with no DNA. The CDR3 is 14 amino acids.

The rearrangement joins TRBV28 to TRBJ1-1. The CDR3 is 14 residues long. Germline assignment: CDR1 MDHEN and CDR2 SYDVKM. CDR3 protein: CASSLFGPDTEAFF. The full variable domain, completed using reference TRBV28 and TRBJ1-1, is DVKVTQSSRYLVKRTGEKVFLECVQDMDHENMFWYRQDPGLGLRLIYFSYDVKMKEKGDIPEGYSVSREKKERFSLILESASTNQTSMYLCASSLFGPDTEAFFGQGTRLTVV.

This chain joins TRBV12-3 or TRBV12-4 and TRBJ1-2; absent DNA, TCRdb's TRBD1 call cannot be checked. CDR3 length equals 13 residues. CDR3 amino acids: CASSYGGENGYTF.

The J gene is TRBJ2-7, the V gene TRBV6-6; TCRdb reports TRBD1, a call that lacks DNA to check it against. Germline-derived CDR1 and CDR2 are MNHNY and SVGAGI (reference sequence). CDR3 length equals 16 residues. The CDR3 is CASSYSRDRGGYEQYF.

The chain employs TRBV9 and TRBJ2-1; the TCRdb D gene call, TRBD1, has no DNA to confirm it. CDR1 is SGDLS and CDR2 is YYNGEE in the germline V gene. CDR3 length equals 14 residues. CDR3 residues: CASSAPFWAHEQFF.

The chain is built from TRBV4-3 and TRBJ2-4; TCRdb names TRBD1, which stays unverified in the absence of DNA. CDR1 is LGHNA, CDR2 YSLEER, per germline. The CDR3 totals 13 residues. CDR3 residues: CASSPDSKNIQYF.